The 3 T cell receptor beta chains in this list originate from one sample, sequenced in a study of Graves' ophthalmopathy and Graves' hyperthyroidism. The study amplified TCR beta CDR3 regions using RNA transcripts. HTBI primers were used in a first-round RT-PCR, which preceded a second-round multiplex PCR. One entry per CDR3 protein, called by TCRdb with MiXCR from the multiplex PCR reads. The sample holds about 380,000 distinct CDR3 sequences, 15% to 19% seen once. The sequenced sample was peripheral blood. Source of these receptors: a woman aged 18 to 35 with stable Graves' hyperthyroidism.

This clonotype has at least ten counts. The chain is built from TRBV5-1 and TRBJ1-1, with TRBD1 matching 12 bases. The germline V gene has CDR1 SGHRS and CDR2 YFSETQ. CDR3 length: 20 residues. J was trimmed by 3 bases and V by 0 bases; bases with no gene match: 15. The CDR3 DNA reads as TGCGCCAGCAGCTTGGCCAACGCGGGACAGGGGGCCGTATGGGACACTGAAGCTTTCTTT. This translates into CASSLANAGQGAVWDTEAFF.

As concerns this clonotype: This may be a read error, as it is one base from a much larger clone. This sequence joins TRBV12-3 or TRBV12-4 and TRBJ2-2, with 8 bases aligning to TRBD1. This CDR3 has 15 residues. In DNA form, the CDR3 reads TGTGCCAGCATCCCCGGGACAGGCGACACCGGGGAGCTGTGTTTT. This sequence encodes CASIPGTGDTGELCF.

This clonotype was recorded many times. This rearrangement joins TRBV19 to TRBJ2-7; D unclear. CDR1 and CDR2 (germline): LNHDA, SQIVND (reference sequence). The CDR3 is 13 amino acids. V shed 7 bases and J shed 3 bases, with 13 bases lying between them. The CDR3, as DNA: TGTGCCAGTAAGGGAACAGTCCACTACGAGCAGTACTTC. It is translated as CASKGTVHYEQYF.